This is a list of T cell receptor beta chains from one sample in a study of response to subunit inactivated influenza vaccine. TCRdb reanalysed the RT-PCR reads using MiXCR and keeps one entry per CDR3 protein. The sample has about 190,000 distinct CDR3 sequences, roughly an eighth seen once. Specimen: CD8+ T cells sorted from PBMCs, collected 5 to 6 days after vaccination. These TCRs come from a man over 45 who received an inactivated influenza vaccine. Both conserved end residues are part of each CDR3. D genes are given only for firm matches. Not all rows give a size; the values are once, few, many and, for expanded clones, a class.

D	V	J	size	CDR3	DNA
.	TRBV7-9	TRBJ1-1	few	CASIKGIEAFF	TGTGCCAGCATCAAAGGAATTGAAGCTTTCTTT
.	TRBV6-5	TRBJ2-7	few	CASSYIVDSAPYEQYF	TGTGCCAGCAGTTACATCGTGGATTCAGCTCCCTACGAGCAGTACTTC
.	TRBV7-9	TRBJ2-1	.	CASSLGIGGTYNEQFF	TGTGCCAGCAGCTTAGGTATAGGGGGGACGTACAATGAGCAGTTCTTC
.	TRBV12-3/TRBV12-4	TRBJ2-2	many	CASSWTTNTGELFF	TGTGCCAGCAGCTGGACTACGAACACCGGGGAGCTGTTTTTT
TRBD2	TRBV9	TRBJ2-3	.	CASSVGLAGGADTQYF	TGTGCCAGCAGCGTAGGACTAGCGGGAGGAGCAGATACGCAGTATTTT
TRBD1	TRBV5-1	TRBJ2-1	few	CASSRRQGWDHEQFF	TGCGCCAGCAGCCGAAGACAGGGGTGGGACCATGAGCAGTTCTTC
.	TRBV6-5	TRBJ1-2	.	CASSYRSEFYGYTF	TGTGCCAGCAGTTACAGATCAGAATTCTATGGCTACACCTTC
.	TRBV27	TRBJ2-7	.	CASSFNGAASYEQYF	TGTGCCAGCAGTTTCAATGGGGCAGCATCCTACGAGCAGTACTTC
.	TRBV20-1	TRBJ2-1	few	CRVRGGESYNEQFF	TGCAGAGTAAGGGGAGGAGAGTCCTACAATGAGCAGTTCTTC
.	TRBV11-2	TRBJ2-7	.	CASSFGTDEQYF	TGTGCCAGCAGCTTTGGAACGGACGAGCAGTACTTC
.	TRBV29-1	TRBJ2-1	many	CSVALAYNEQFF	TGCAGCGTTGCTCTAGCCTACAATGAGCAGTTCTTC
TRBD1	TRBV6-1	TRBJ1-2	few	CASGTGDGYTF	TGTGCCAGCGGGACAGGGGATGGCTACACCTTC
TRBD2	TRBV7-9	TRBJ2-7	.	CASSSSSSGPSYEQYF	TGTGCCAGCAGCTCCAGCTCTAGCGGGCCCTCCTACGAGCAGTACTTC
TRBD1	TRBV20-1	TRBJ2-2	.	CSARRGRQGPGELFF	TGCAGTGCTAGACGTGGCCGACAGGGGCCCGGGGAGCTGTTTTTT
TRBD2	TRBV19	TRBJ2-3	few	CASSMVLADTQYF	TGTGCCAGTAGTATGGTACTAGCGGATACGCAGTATTTT
.	TRBV6-2/TRBV6-3	TRBJ2-1	.	CASSYGDYYNEQFF	TGTGCCAGCAGTTACGGTGACTACTACAATGAGCAGTTCTTC
TRBD2	TRBV6-5	TRBJ2-7	few	CASSWSSGRTYEQYF	TGTGCCAGCAGTTGGTCTAGCGGGAGGACCTACGAGCAGTACTTC
TRBD2	TRBV11-3	TRBJ2-3	few	CASSPRTSGIADTQYF	TGTGCCAGCAGCCCGAGGACTAGCGGGATTGCGGATACGCAGTATTTT
TRBD1	TRBV12-3/TRBV12-4	TRBJ2-7	many	CASSLGTGGAYEQYF	TGTGCCAGCAGTCTTGGGACAGGGGGGGCCTACGAGCAGTACTTC
TRBD2	TRBV27	TRBJ2-1	few	CASSHGTSGAYNEQFF	TGTGCCAGCAGTCACGGGACTAGCGGGGCCTACAATGAGCAGTTCTTC
.	TRBV6-2/TRBV6-3	TRBJ1-2	.	CASSYSQGLGEGYTF	TGTGCCAGCAGTTACTCGCAGGGACTAGGAGAGGGCTACACCTTC
TRBD2	TRBV4-1	TRBJ2-1	once	CASSQVGLAGDNEQFF	TGCGCCAGCAGCCAAGTGGGCCTAGCGGGAGACAATGAGCAGTTCTTC